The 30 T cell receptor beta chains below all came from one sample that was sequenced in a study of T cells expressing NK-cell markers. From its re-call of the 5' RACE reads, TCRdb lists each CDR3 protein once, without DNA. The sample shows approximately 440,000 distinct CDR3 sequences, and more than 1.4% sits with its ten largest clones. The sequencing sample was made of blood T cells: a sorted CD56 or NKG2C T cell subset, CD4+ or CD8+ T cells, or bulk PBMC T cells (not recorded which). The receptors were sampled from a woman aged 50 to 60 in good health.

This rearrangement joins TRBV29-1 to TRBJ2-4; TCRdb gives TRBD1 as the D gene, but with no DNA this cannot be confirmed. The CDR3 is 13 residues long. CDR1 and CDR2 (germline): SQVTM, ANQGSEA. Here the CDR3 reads CSAGITRENIQYF.

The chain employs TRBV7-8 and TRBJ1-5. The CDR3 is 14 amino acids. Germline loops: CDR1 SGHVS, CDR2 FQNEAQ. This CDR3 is CASSPSGLGQPQHF.

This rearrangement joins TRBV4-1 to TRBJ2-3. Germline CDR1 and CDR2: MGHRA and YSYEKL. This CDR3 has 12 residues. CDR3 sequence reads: CASSLTSSTQYF.

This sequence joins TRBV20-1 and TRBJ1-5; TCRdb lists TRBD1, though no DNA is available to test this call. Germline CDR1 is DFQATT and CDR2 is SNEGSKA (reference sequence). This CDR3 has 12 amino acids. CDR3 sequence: CSPGQGGQPQHF.

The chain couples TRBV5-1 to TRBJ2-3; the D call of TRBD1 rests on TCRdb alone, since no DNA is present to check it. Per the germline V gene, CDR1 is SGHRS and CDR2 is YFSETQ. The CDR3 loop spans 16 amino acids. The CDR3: CASSKQGALSTDTQYF. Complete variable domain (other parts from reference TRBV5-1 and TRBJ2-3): KAGVTQTPRYLIKTRGQQVTLSCSPISGHRSVSWYQQTPGQGLQFLFEYFSETQRNKGNFPGRFSGRQFSNSRSEMNVSTLELGDSALYLCASSKQGALSTDTQYFGPGTRLTVL.

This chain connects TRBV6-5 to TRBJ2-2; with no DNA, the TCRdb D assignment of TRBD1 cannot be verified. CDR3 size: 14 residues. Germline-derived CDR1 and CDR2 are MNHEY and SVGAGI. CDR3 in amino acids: CASSPFPNTGELFF.

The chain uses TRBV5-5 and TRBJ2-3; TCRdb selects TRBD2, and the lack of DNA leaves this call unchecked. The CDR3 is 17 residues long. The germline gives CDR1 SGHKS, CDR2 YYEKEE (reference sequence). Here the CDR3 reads CASSLKAGGWSTDTQYF.

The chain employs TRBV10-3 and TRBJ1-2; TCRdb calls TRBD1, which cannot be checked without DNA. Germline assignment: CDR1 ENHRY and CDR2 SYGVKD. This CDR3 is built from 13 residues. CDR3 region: CAIRPQGVDGYTF.

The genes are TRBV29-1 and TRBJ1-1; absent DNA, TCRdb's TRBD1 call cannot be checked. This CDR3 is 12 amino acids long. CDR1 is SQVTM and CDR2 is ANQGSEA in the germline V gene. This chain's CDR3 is CSVGGPNTEAFF.

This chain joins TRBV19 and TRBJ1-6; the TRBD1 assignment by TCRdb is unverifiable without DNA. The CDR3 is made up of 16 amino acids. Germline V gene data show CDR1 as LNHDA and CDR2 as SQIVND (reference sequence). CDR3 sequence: CASSSGQGGFNSPLHF.

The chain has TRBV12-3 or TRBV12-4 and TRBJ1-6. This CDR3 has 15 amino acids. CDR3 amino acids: CASGAGVGGPLPLHF.

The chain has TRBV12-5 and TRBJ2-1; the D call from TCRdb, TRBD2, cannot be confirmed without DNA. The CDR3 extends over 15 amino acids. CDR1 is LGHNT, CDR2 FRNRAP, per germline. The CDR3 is CASKGPLSSYNEQFF.

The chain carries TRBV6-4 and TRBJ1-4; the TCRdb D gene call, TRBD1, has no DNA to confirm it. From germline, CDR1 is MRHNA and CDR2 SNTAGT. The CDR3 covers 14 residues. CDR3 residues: CASSDGTGSEKLFF.

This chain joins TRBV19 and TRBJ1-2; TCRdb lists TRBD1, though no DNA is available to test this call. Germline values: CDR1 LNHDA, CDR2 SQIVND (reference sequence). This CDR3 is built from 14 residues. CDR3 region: CASRPTGEWDGYTF.

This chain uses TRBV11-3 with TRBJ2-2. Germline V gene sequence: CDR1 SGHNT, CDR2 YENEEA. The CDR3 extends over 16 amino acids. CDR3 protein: CASSLVGRVNTGELFF.

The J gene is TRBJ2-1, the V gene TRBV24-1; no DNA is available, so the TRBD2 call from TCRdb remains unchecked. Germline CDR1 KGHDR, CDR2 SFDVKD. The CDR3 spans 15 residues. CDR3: CATRARTSQGNEQFF.

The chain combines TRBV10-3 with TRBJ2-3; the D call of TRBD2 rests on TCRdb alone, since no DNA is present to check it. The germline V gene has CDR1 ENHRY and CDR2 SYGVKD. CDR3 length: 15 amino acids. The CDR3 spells CAISAGPPGTDTQYF.

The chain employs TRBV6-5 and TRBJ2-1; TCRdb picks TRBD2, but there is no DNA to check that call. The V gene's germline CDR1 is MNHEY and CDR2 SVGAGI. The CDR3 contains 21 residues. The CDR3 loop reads CASSYSSFLAGGLRAYNEQFF.

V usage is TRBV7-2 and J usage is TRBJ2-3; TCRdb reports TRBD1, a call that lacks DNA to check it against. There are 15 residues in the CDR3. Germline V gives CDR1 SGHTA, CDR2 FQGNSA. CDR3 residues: CASSPGQRSTDTQYF.

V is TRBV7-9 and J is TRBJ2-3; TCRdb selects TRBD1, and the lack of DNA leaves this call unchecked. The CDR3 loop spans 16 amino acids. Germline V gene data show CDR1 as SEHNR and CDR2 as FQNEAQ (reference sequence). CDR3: CASSLILWGSEDTQYF.

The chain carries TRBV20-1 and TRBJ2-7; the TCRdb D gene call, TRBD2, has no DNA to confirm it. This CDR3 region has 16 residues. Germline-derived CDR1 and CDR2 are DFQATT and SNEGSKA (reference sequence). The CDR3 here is CSASRPSGGSSYEQYF.

CDR3 loop: CASSYSELNTDTQYF. The V and J genes are TRBV6-5 and TRBJ2-3. Germline V gene lookup returns CDR1 MNHEY and CDR2 SVGAGI. CDR3 length: 15 residues.

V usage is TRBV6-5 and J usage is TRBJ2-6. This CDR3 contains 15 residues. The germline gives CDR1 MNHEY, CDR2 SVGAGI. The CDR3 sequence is CASSYTLSGANVLTF.

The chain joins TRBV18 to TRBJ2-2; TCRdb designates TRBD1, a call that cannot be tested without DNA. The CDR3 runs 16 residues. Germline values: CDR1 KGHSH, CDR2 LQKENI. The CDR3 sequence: CASSPREGDNTGELFF.

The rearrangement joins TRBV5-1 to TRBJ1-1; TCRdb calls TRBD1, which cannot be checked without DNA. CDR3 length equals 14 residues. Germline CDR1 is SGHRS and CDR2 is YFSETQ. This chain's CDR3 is CASSPDRDFTEAFF.

The chain's CDR3 is CASSLGFTEPTYEQYF. The rearrangement uses TRBV5-1 and TRBJ2-7. Per the germline V gene, CDR1 is SGHRS and CDR2 is YFSETQ. The CDR3 is 16 residues long.

CDR3 amino acids: CASIPGIRATDTQYF. This rearrangement joins TRBV7-2 to TRBJ2-3; without DNA, the TCRdb call of TRBD1 cannot be checked. Germline V gene sequence: CDR1 SGHTA, CDR2 FQGNSA. The CDR3 extends over 15 amino acids.

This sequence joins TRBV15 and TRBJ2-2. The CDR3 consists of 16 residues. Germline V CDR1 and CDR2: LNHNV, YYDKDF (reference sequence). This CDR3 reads CATSREASRPTGELFF.

CDR3: CAIRRGINTEAFF. The chain combines TRBV10-3 with TRBJ1-1. CDR3 size: 13 residues. Germline assignment: CDR1 ENHRY and CDR2 SYGVKD.

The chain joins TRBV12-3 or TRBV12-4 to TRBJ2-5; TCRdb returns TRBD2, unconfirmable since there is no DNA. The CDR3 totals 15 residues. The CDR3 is CASSGPSGRLETQYF.